This T cell receptor (beta chain) was retrieved from a study of naive CD8 T cells in extremely preterm neonates. Study observations and caveats: Relative to older groups, preterm infants had shorter, less trimmed CDR3s with fewer N additions. Preterm neonate repertoires were significantly less rich by iChao1 than others.

With regard to this clone: Its target is unknown.

The V gene end was trimmed by 6 bases and the J gene end by 4 bases; junction bases not matched to a gene: 0. Looked up from germline, CDR1 is SGHRS and CDR2 is YFSETQ. The CDR3 runs 11 residues. Generated by immunoSEQ multiplex PCR, the TCRdb table keeps only in-frame clones and is missing some. The table lists 25,000 or so clones, 88% of them singletons. Extremely preterm births at roughly 23-27 weeks of gestation supplied the samples. Each sample had roughly 18,000–100,000 sorted naive CD8+ T cells. The chain uses TRBV5-1 and TRBJ1-2; 7 nucleotides agree with TRBD1. Specimen: naive CD8+ T cells from cord blood. This TCR was recovered from a boy who was born preterm. The CDR3 reads CASTGGYGYTF. In nucleotides, the CDR3 is TGCGCCAGCACAGGGGGCTATGGCTACACCTTC.